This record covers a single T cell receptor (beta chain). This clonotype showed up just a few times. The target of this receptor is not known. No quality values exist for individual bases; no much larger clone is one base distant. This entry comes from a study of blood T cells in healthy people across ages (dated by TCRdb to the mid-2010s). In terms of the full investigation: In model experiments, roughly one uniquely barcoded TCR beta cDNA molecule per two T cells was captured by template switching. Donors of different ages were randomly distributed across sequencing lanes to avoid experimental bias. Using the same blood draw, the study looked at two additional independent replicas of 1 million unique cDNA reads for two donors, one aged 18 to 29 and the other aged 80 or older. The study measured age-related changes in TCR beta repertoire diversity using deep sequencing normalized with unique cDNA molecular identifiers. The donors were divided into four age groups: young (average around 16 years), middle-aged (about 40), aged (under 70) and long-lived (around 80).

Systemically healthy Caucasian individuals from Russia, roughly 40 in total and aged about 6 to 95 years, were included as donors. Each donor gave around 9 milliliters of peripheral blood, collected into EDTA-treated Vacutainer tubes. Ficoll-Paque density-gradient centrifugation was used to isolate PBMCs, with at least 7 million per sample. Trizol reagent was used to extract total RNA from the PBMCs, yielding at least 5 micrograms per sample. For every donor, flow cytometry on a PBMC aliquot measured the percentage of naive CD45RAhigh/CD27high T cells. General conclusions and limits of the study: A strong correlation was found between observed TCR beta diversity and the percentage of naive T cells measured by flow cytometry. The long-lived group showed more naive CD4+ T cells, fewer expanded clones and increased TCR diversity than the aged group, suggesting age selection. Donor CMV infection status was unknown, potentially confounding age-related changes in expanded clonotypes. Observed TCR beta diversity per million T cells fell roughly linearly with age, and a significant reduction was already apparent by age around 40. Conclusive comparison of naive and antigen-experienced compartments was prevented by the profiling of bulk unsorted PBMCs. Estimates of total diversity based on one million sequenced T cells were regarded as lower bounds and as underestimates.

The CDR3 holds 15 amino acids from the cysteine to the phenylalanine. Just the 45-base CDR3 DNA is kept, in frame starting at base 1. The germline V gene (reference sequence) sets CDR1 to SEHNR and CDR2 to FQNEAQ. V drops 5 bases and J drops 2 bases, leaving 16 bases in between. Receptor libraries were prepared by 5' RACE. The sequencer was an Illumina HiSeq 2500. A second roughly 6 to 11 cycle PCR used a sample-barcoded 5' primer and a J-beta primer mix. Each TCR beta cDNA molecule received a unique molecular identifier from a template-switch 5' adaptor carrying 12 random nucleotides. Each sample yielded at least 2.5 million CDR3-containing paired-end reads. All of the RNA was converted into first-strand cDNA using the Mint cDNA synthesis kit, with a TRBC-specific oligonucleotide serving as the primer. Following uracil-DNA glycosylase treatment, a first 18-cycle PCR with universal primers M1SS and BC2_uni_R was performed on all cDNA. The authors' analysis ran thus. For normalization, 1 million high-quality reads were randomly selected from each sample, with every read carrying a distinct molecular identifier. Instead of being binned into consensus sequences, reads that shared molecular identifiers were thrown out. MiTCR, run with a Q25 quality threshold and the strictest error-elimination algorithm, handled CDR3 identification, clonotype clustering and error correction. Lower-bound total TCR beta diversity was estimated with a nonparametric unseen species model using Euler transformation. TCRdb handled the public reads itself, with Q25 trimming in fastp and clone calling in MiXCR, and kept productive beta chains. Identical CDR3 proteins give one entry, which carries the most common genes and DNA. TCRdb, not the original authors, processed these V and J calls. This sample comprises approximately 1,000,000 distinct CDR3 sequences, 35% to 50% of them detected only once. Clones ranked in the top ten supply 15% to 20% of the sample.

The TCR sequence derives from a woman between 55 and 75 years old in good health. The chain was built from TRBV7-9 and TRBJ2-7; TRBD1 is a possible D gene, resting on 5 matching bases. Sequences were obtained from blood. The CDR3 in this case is CASSILQVYPYEQYF. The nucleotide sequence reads TGTGCCAGCAGCATTCTACAGGTGTATCCCTACGAGCAGTACTTC.